Each of the 23 T cell receptor beta chains below was sequenced from the same sample in a study of control samples from healthy donors and cancer patients. The repertoire was sequenced with immunoSEQ multiplex PCR; TCRdb's copy has only in-frame clones and lacks some. The top ten hold around 3.6% of the sample, which has tens of thousands of clones, approximately 90% seen once. Material: blood. The receptors originated from a woman between 45 and 65 years old in good health.

The chain links TRBV27 to TRBJ2-7; D call uncertain. This CDR3 is built from 14 residues. V shed 3 bases and J shed 0 bases, with 9 bases lying between them. Germline V gene data show CDR1 as MNHEY and CDR2 as SMNVEV (reference sequence). The CDR3 DNA is TGTGCCAGCAGTTTGACTTACAGCTCCTACGAGCAGTACTTC. Translation gives CASSLTYSSYEQYF.

J is TRBJ2-1 and V is TRBV9, with TRBD2 matching 9 bases. CDR3 length: 15 amino acids. Per germline, CDR1 SGDLS and CDR2 YYNGEE. Trimming at V came to 0 bases and at J to 5 bases, leaving 3 bases not matched to a gene. CDR3 region: CASSVGGGAHNEQFF. Written as DNA, the CDR3 is TGTGCCAGCAGCGTAGGCGGGGGGGCCCACAATGAGCAGTTCTTC.

The V gene is TRBV5-1, the J gene TRBJ2-3; TRBD2 might be the D (6 bases). Germline V gene sequence: CDR1 SGHRS, CDR2 YFSETQ. V dropped 4 bases and J dropped 6 bases, with 9 bases sitting between them. CDR3 length: 12 residues. The CDR3 coding sequence is TGCGCCAGCAGCCACCGGGGGGATACGCAGTATTTT. The encoded protein is CASSHRGDTQYF.

The V and J genes are TRBV19 and TRBJ1-5; D gene ambiguous. CDR3 size: 15 residues. Trimming took off 6 bases at V and 3 bases at J, with 15 bases between the two ends. Germline CDR1 reads LNHDA; CDR2 reads SQIVND (reference sequence). The CDR3 DNA follows: TGTGCCAGTAGCCCCCCCCCAGGACTCAATCAGCCCCAGCATTTT. Translating it yields CASSPPPGLNQPQHF. Looking up the rest from reference TRBV19 and TRBJ1-5 gives the full variable domain: DGGITQSPKYLFRKEGQNVTLSCEQNLNHDAMYWYRQDPGQGLRLIYYSQIVNDFQKGDIAEGYSVSREKKESFPLTVTSAQKNPTAFYLCASSPPPGLNQPQHFGDGTRLSIL.

J is TRBJ2-1 and V is TRBV11-3; 8 bases are shared with TRBD1. V gave up 5 bases and J gave up 6 bases; unmatched junction bases: 6. Germline V gene data show CDR1 as SGHNT and CDR2 as YENEEA. The CDR3 runs to 14 residues. This CDR3 reads CASSGQGASNEQFF. CDR3 nucleotide sequence: TGTGCCAGCAGCGGGCAGGGGGCGAGCAATGAGCAGTTCTTC.

J is TRBJ1-4 and V is TRBV2, with TRBD1 as a possible D gene (5 bases). This CDR3 region has 13 residues. Between the trimmed V and J ends, which lost 6 bases and 8 bases, there was a span of 13 bases. Germline V gene lookup returns CDR1 SNHLY and CDR2 FYNNEI. The DNA of the CDR3 is TGTGCCAGCAGCCCGGGGACGGGAGAAAAACTGTTTTTT. As protein: CASSPGTGEKLFF.

This clone has just one count. Other DNA sequences within the sample encode an identical CDR3. J is TRBJ2-2 and V is TRBV6-1; tentatively, D is TRBD1 or TRBD2 (6 bases each). V gave up 0 bases and J gave up 6 bases, with 17 bases separating them. CDR3 length: 17 amino acids. CDR1 MNHNS and CDR2 SASEGT come from the germline V gene. In DNA, the CDR3 is TGTGCCAGCAGTGAAGCTATGGGGGGCTGGGGGGCCGGGGAGCTGTTTTTT. Translating it yields CASSEAMGGWGAGELFF.

CDR3 protein: CASSLRGLNQPQHF. The CDR3 region has the DNA TGTGCCAGCAGTCTACGAGGACTCAATCAGCCCCAGCATTTT. The chain couples TRBV27 to TRBJ1-5; D unclear. Trimming removed 5 bases from V and 3 bases from J, with 11 bases in between. The CDR3 is made up of 14 amino acids. Germline CDR1 is MNHEY and CDR2 is SMNVEV (reference sequence).

The chain couples TRBV6-5 to TRBJ1-1; D is perhaps TRBD1 (6 bases). CDR1 is MNHEY, CDR2 SVGAGI, per germline. V was pared by 4 bases and J by 2 bases, with 11 bases between. The CDR3 length is 14 residues. The CDR3, as DNA: TGTGCCAGCAGTTCCGGGACACACAACACTGAAGCTTTCTTT. Amino acids: CASSSGTHNTEAFF.

The chain couples TRBV28 to TRBJ1-5, with D unresolved. The CDR3 is made up of 13 amino acids. V was clipped by 9 bases and J by 0 bases, with 9 bases between them. Germline-derived CDR1 and CDR2 are MDHEN and SYDVKM. The CDR3 sequence is CASGRFSNQPQHF. CDR3 in DNA: TGTGCCAGTGGGAGATTTAGCAATCAGCCCCAGCATTTT. Full variable domain (remainder filled in from reference TRBV28 and TRBJ1-5): DVKVTQSSRYLVKRTGEKVFLECVQDMDHENMFWYRQDPGLGLRLIYFSYDVKMKEKGDIPEGYSVSREKKERFSLILESASTNQTSMYLCASGRFSNQPQHFGDGTRLSIL.

V gene TRBV19 combines with J gene TRBJ1-1; 8 bases map to TRBD1. The CDR3 is made up of 17 amino acids. Looked up from germline, CDR1 is LNHDA and CDR2 is SQIVND (reference sequence). Germline trimming cut 7 bases from V and 0 bases from J; bases unmatched to any gene: 13. The chain's CDR3 is CASIPWDRLGMNTEAFF. In DNA, the CDR3 is TGTGCCAGTATTCCCTGGGACAGGTTGGGCATGAACACTGAAGCTTTCTTT.

The gene calls are TRBV28 and TRBJ1-2; TRBD1 aligns across 7 bases. The CDR3 length is 14 residues. Per the germline V gene, CDR1 is MDHEN and CDR2 is SYDVKM. V gave up 3 bases and J gave up 2 bases; unmatched junction bases: 3. CDR3 amino acids: CASSFPGQNYGYTF. The DNA of the CDR3 is TGTGCCAGCAGTTTCCCGGGACAGAACTATGGCTACACCTTC.

The CDR3 DNA reads TGTGCCAGCAGGAGGGACTATGGCTACACCTTC. This gives the protein CASRRDYGYTF. This rearrangement joins TRBV7-2 to TRBJ1-2; D gene unclear. V lost 6 bases to trimming and J lost 3 bases, with 5 bases between them. Germline V lookup: CDR1 SGHTA, CDR2 FQGNSA. There are 11 residues in the CDR3.

This chain links TRBV28 with TRBJ1-4; 9 positions agree with TRBD1. This CDR3 is built from 14 residues. Germline assignment: CDR1 MDHEN and CDR2 SYDVKM. Trimming at V came to 3 bases and at J to 7 bases, leaving 3 bases not matched to a gene. DNA of the CDR3: TGTGCCAGCAGTTTGACAGGGGGAAGTGAAAAACTGTTTTTT. Encoded protein: CASSLTGGSEKLFF.

V is TRBV6-6 and J is TRBJ2-7; 9 nucleotides align to TRBD1. The CDR3 runs 16 residues. The J segment lost 7 bases and the V segment lost 0 bases, leaving 10 bases of the junction unmatched. The germline V gene has CDR1 MNHNY and CDR2 SVGAGI (reference sequence). CDR3 bases: TGTGCCAGCAGTTACTCCCGGGGACAGGGACACACAGAGCAGTACTTC. Encoded protein: CASSYSRGQGHTEQYF.

This chain links TRBV6-2 or TRBV6-3 with TRBJ1-1, with 8 bases identical to TRBD1. V shed 0 bases, J shed 7 bases, and the junction held 19 bases outside the gene matches. The CDR3 loop spans 19 amino acids. Germline V lookup: CDR1 MNHEY, CDR2 SVGEGT. The CDR3 region is CASSYSTDSGGRSQIEAFF. The CDR3 DNA reads as TGTGCCAGCAGTTACTCCACGGATTCAGGGGGCCGATCGCAAATTGAAGCTTTCTTT.

The chain has TRBV7-9 and TRBJ1-2; 7 bases map to TRBD1. CDR3 length equals 15 residues. The trim removed 0 bases at V and 5 bases at J, leaving 6 bases unmatched. CDR1 is SEHNR and CDR2 is FQNEAQ in the germline V gene (reference sequence). For the CDR3, the DNA is TGTGCCAGCAGCTTAGCAGCGGGGACAGTTTATGGCTACACCTTC. Its translation: CASSLAAGTVYGYTF.

The rearrangement links TRBV6-5 to TRBJ1-3; D call uncertain. CDR1 is MNHEY and CDR2 is SVGAGI in the germline V gene. V dropped 2 bases and J dropped 0 bases, with 8 bases sitting between them. The CDR3 has 15 residues. CDR3 bases: TGTGCCAGCAGTTACGACCCCAGCTCTGGAAACACCATATATTTT. It yields the protein CASSYDPSSGNTIYF.

The V call is TRBV11-3, the J call TRBJ1-1; D uncertain. The CDR3 has 16 residues. CDR1 is SGHNT and CDR2 is YENEEA in the germline V gene. V lost 1 base to trimming and J lost 0 bases, with 12 bases between them. The CDR3 is CASSLGGSLMNTEAFF. The CDR3 DNA is TGTGCCAGCAGCTTAGGGGGTAGCCTAATGAACACTGAAGCTTTCTTT.

The rearrangement uses TRBV6-5 and TRBJ1-6; the D is unclear. CDR3 length: 13 amino acids. Germline values: CDR1 MNHEY, CDR2 SVGAGI. The V gene lost 2 bases and the J gene lost 9 bases, with 8 bases spanning the gap. CDR3 bases: TGTGCCAGCAGTTACGTAAGGGTTTCACCCCTCCACTTT. It is translated as CASSYVRVSPLHF.

The chain is built from TRBV7-2 and TRBJ1-1, with D perhaps matching TRBD1 (5 bases). This CDR3 has 14 amino acids. Per the germline V gene, CDR1 is SGHTA and CDR2 is FQGNSA. V was pared by 7 bases and J by 2 bases, with 14 bases between. In DNA, the CDR3 is TGTGCCAGCAACCCTTGGGGGGTTAACACTGAAGCTTTCTTT. It is translated as CASNPWGVNTEAFF.

This clone appeared a single time. The chain couples TRBV6-1 to TRBJ1-2, with D possibly matching TRBD1 (6 bases). V was cut by 2 bases and J by 4 bases, with 11 bases left in between. Looked up from germline, CDR1 is MNHNS and CDR2 is SASEGT. The CDR3 runs 14 residues. CDR3 DNA: TGTGCCAGCAGTGAACTCGGCAGGGGCTATGGCTACACCTTC. Translated, it gives CASSELGRGYGYTF.

The genes are TRBV7-2 and TRBJ1-2; D not certain. The CDR3 contains 12 residues. CDR1 and CDR2 from the germline V gene are SGHTA and FQGNSA. V was shortened by 8 bases and J by 7 bases, with 14 bases between the two germline ends. The CDR3 reads CASRRGVAGYTF. Here the CDR3 DNA reads TGTGCCAGCCGCCGGGGAGTGGCTGGCTACACCTTC.